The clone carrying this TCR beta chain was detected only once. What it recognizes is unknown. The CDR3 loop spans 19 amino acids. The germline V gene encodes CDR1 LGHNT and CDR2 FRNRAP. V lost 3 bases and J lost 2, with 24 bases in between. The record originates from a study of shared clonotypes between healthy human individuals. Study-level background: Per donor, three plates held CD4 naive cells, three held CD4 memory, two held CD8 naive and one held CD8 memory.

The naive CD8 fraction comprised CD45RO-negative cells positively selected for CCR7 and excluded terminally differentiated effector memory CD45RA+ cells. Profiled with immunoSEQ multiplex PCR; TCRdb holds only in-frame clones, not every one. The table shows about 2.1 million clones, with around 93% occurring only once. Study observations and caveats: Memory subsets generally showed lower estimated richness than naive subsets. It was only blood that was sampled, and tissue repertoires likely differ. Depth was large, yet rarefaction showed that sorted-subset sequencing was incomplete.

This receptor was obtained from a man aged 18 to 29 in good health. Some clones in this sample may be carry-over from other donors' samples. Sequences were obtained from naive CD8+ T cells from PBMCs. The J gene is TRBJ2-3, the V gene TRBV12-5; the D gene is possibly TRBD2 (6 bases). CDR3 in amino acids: CASGFTPGGTVRVTDTQYF. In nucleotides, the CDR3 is TGTGCTAGTGGTTTTACACCCGGGGGAACAGTTCGTGTCACAGATACGCAGTATTTT.